These 5 T cell receptor beta chains were all obtained from the same sample, sequenced in a study of CD8 T cells in ankylosing spondylitis. TCRdb ran MiXCR on the 5' RACE reads and lists one entry per CDR3 protein. The sample carries 39,000 or so distinct CDR3 sequences, approximately 3% recorded once. Sequences were obtained from blood, either unsorted or a sorted T cell fraction (not recorded which). All receptors come from a male donor with ankylosing spondylitis or in good health (not recorded which).

In this sample, this clonotype turned up many times. The chain couples TRBV9 to TRBJ2-5; unclear D gene. Germline CDR1 reads SGDLS; CDR2 reads YYNGEE. V lost 4 bases to trimming and J lost 3 bases, with 16 bases between them. CDR3 size: 15 residues. The CDR3 DNA reads as TGTGCCAGCAGCCCCCAGTTGGCAGCCAAAGAGACCCAGTACTTC. Protein product: CASSPQLAAKETQYF.

This clonotype has at least ten counts. The chain employs TRBV9 and TRBJ2-1; 11 bases are shared with TRBD2. The CDR3 consists of 17 residues. J was trimmed by 3 bases and V by 0 bases; bases with no gene match: 5. Germline V gene data show CDR1 as SGDLS and CDR2 as YYNGEE. The CDR3 nucleotides read TGTGCCAGCAGCGTAGTGGATAGCGGGGGGGTCTACAATGAGCAGTTCTTC. This codes for CASSVVDSGGVYNEQFF.

In its sample, this clonotype was seen many times. V is TRBV9 and J is TRBJ2-6; 7 bases agree with TRBD1. Germline-derived CDR1 and CDR2 are SGDLS and YYNGEE. There are 14 residues in the CDR3. V was pared by 8 bases and J by 1 base, with 3 bases of the junction left unmatched. In DNA, the CDR3 is TGTGCCAGTAACAGGGGATCTGGGGCCAACGTCCTGACTTTC. The encoded protein is CASNRGSGANVLTF.

This clonotype was detected ten times or more. The rearrangement links TRBV9 to TRBJ2-2; D is undetermined. V was pared by 7 bases and J by 0 bases, with 7 bases between. The CDR3 has 13 amino acids. Germline CDR1 reads SGDLS; CDR2 reads YYNGEE. The CDR3 spells CASSPTNTGELFF. CDR3 DNA: TGTGCCAGCTCCCCGACGAACACCGGGGAGCTGTTTTTT.

This clonotype was picked up many times. This rearrangement joins TRBV9 to TRBJ1-5, with 7 bases that match TRBD1. CDR1 is SGDLS and CDR2 is YYNGEE in the germline V gene. CDR3 length: 14 amino acids. V lost 3 bases and J lost 6; bases outside the gene matches: 6. The CDR3 loop reads CASSAGTDSQPQHF. The CDR3, as DNA: TGTGCCAGCAGCGCCGGGACAGATAGTCAGCCCCAGCATTTT.